Each of the 29 T cell receptor beta chains below was sequenced from the same sample in a study of cytotoxic CD8 clonotypes in ibrutinib-treated CLL. Sequencing used immunoSEQ multiplex PCR; TCRdb keeps in-frame clones, though not all of them. The sample carries roughly 11,000 clones, around 80% recorded once. The material was PBMCs, obtained at disease progression, from a patient treated with ibrutinib. These receptors all come from a human donor with chronic lymphocytic leukemia.

This clone was seen only a few times. The chain recombines TRBV27 with TRBJ2-7; D is uncertain. Between the trimmed V and J ends, which lost 3 bases and 9 bases, there was a span of 9 bases. CDR3 length: 11 amino acids. In germline, CDR1 is MNHEY, CDR2 SMNVEV (reference sequence). CDR3 in amino acids: CASSFLGAQYF. The CDR3 DNA sequence: TGTGCCAGCAGTTTTTTGGGCGCGCAGTACTTC.

This chain links TRBV5-4 with TRBJ2-1; D uncertain. CDR3 size: 15 residues. V was pared by 4 bases and J by 2 bases, with 13 bases between. The germline CDR1 and CDR2 sequences are SGHNT and YYREEE (reference sequence). The CDR3 nucleotides read TGTGCCAGCAGCCCAACCCAGACGCCCTACAATGAGCAGTTCTTC. This encodes CASSPTQTPYNEQFF.

The chain recombines TRBV6-6 with TRBJ2-5; 11 bases are a match to TRBD2. The CDR3 contains 15 residues. The germline CDR1 and CDR2 sequences are MNHNY and SVGAGI (reference sequence). J was trimmed by 7 bases and V by 5 bases; bases with no gene match: 9. Here the CDR3 DNA reads TGTGCCAGCAGTCAAATAATAGCGGGAGGGCCGACCCAGTACTTC. Protein sequence: CASSQIIAGGPTQYF.

The CDR3 region has the DNA TGTGCCATCAGTGAGCCGACAGGGGGCGATGGCTACACCTTC. Its translation: CAISEPTGGDGYTF. The chain uses TRBV10-3 and TRBJ1-2; 10 nucleotides line up with TRBD1. The germline V gene encodes CDR1 ENHRY and CDR2 SYGVKD. CDR3 length: 14 amino acids. V trimming: 2 bases; J trimming: 6 bases; junction bases outside the gene matches: 3.

This clone occurred a few times. The chain links TRBV6-5 to TRBJ2-7, with D possibly matching TRBD2 (5 bases). Trimming removed 4 bases at V and 3 bases at J, with 19 bases between. This CDR3 has 16 amino acids. Germline CDR1 reads MNHEY; CDR2 reads SVGAGI. The CDR3 spells CASSSKPYGSGYEQYF. CDR3 DNA sequence: TGTGCCAGCAGTTCCAAACCGTATGGGAGTGGCTACGAGCAGTACTTC.

This chain joins TRBV7-9 and TRBJ2-1; possible D gene TRBD1, 5 bases. Germline V gene data show CDR1 as SEHNR and CDR2 as FQNEAQ (reference sequence). The CDR3 has 13 amino acids. Between the trimmed V and J ends, which lost 1 base and 8 bases, there was a span of 9 bases. The CDR3 is CASSLGQFDEQFF. The CDR3 DNA is TGTGCCAGCAGCTTAGGACAGTTTGATGAGCAGTTCTTC.

The genes are TRBV5-1 and TRBJ1-1; no reliable D call. Germline CDR1 reads SGHRS; CDR2 reads YFSETQ. This CDR3 spans 14 amino acids. V dropped 4 bases and J dropped 1 base, with 11 bases sitting between them. The CDR3 sequence: CASSRWTGNTEAFF. CDR3 bases: TGCGCCAGCAGCAGATGGACGGGGAACACTGAAGCTTTCTTT.

V and J are TRBV4-2 and TRBJ1-4; weak D call: TRBD1 (5 bases). Per the germline V gene, CDR1 is LGHNA and CDR2 is YNFKEQ. The V end lost 4 bases, the J end lost 8 bases, and 14 bases lay between the germline ends. This CDR3 comprises 14 residues. CDR3 amino acids: CASSRGPGREKLFF. CDR3 DNA sequence: TGTGCCAGCAGCCGCGGCCCAGGGAGAGAAAAACTGTTTTTT.

In its sample, this clone ranks as medium-sized. The chain couples TRBV7-3 to TRBJ2-2, with D possibly TRBD2 on 5 matching bases. The CDR3 extends over 16 amino acids. Germline lookup yields CDR1 SGHTA and CDR2 FQGTGA. V lost 0 bases and J lost 5, with 13 bases in between. The CDR3 loop is CASSLTGIGRTGELFF. CDR3 bases: TGTGCCAGCAGCTTAACGGGGATAGGGAGAACCGGGGAGCTGTTTTTT. Looking up the rest from reference TRBV7-3 and TRBJ2-2 gives the full variable domain: GAGVSQTPSNKVTEKGKYVELRCDPISGHTALYWYRQSLGQGPEFLIYFQGTGAADDSGLPNDRFFAVRPEGSVSTLKIQRTERGDSAVYLCASSLTGIGRTGELFFGEGSRLTVL.

CDR3: CASSMFGSGLETQYF. The CDR3, as DNA: TGTGCCAGTAGTATGTTCGGGAGCGGGTTAGAGACCCAGTACTTC. The chain recombines TRBV19 with TRBJ2-5; perhaps TRBD2 as D (6 bases). Trimming removed 3 bases at V and 4 bases at J, with 15 bases between. The germline V gene encodes CDR1 LNHDA and CDR2 SQIVND (reference sequence). The CDR3 is 15 residues long.

The chain uses TRBV6-1 and TRBJ1-2; tentative D call: TRBD1 (5 bases). Trimming took off 1 base at V and 4 bases at J, with 10 bases between the two ends. Germline loops: CDR1 MNHNS, CDR2 SASEGT. This CDR3 has 14 amino acids. The DNA of the CDR3 is TGTGCCAGCAGTGAAGTGGAGGGGATCTATGGCTACACCTTC. This sequence encodes CASSEVEGIYGYTF.

This chain connects TRBV5-1 to TRBJ2-5; D unclear. Germline CDR1 reads SGHRS; CDR2 reads YFSETQ. The CDR3 runs to 14 residues. Trimming pared 4 bases from V and 0 bases from J, leaving 10 bases between. The CDR3 DNA reads as TGCGCCAGCAGCACCCGACGGGACCAAGAGACCCAGTACTTC. It translates to CASSTRRDQETQYF. The variable domain in full, completed from reference TRBV5-1 and TRBJ2-5, reads KAGVTQTPRYLIKTRGQQVTLSCSPISGHRSVSWYQQTPGQGLQFLFEYFSETQRNKGNFPGRFSGRQFSNSRSEMNVSTLELGDSALYLCASSTRRDQETQYFGPGTRLLVL.

The rearrangement uses TRBV18 and TRBJ1-1; 9 bases match TRBD1. Germline-derived CDR1 and CDR2 are KGHSH and LQKENI. This CDR3 is built from 15 residues. V gave up 3 bases and J gave up 6 bases; unmatched junction bases: 8. CDR3 sequence: CASSPATGGIAEAFF. For the CDR3, the DNA is TGTGCCAGCTCACCGGCGACAGGGGGGATCGCTGAAGCTTTCTTT.

This chain connects TRBV11-2 to TRBJ2-5, with 10 nucleotides matching TRBD2. The CDR3 runs to 19 residues. The germline V gene encodes CDR1 SGHAT and CDR2 FQNNGV. The J segment lost 4 bases and the V segment lost 0 bases, leaving 14 bases of the junction unmatched. CDR3 bases: TGTGCCAGCAGCTTAGATGATTTCCTAGCGGGAGTTCTACGAGAGACCCAGTACTTC. This translates into CASSLDDFLAGVLRETQYF.

J is TRBJ1-4 and V is TRBV5-1; TRBD1 matches at 8 bases. With V trimmed by 4 bases and J by 8 bases, 10 bases remained unmatched. Looked up from germline, CDR1 is SGHRS and CDR2 is YFSETQ. The CDR3 totals 15 residues. The CDR3 nucleotides read TGCGCCAGCAGCGTGACAGGGGTTTTGGAGGAAAAACTGTTTTTT. Protein: CASSVTGVLEEKLFF.

The chain joins TRBV5-1 to TRBJ2-1; D remains ambiguous. The germline CDR1 and CDR2 sequences are SGHRS and YFSETQ. Trimming took off 5 bases at V and 0 bases at J, with 15 bases between the two ends. This CDR3 region has 16 residues. DNA of the CDR3: TGCGCCAGCAGGCCCAGGACCCCGAGCTCCTACAATGAGCAGTTCTTC. This codes for CASRPRTPSSYNEQFF.

The chain recombines TRBV30 with TRBJ2-1; TRBD2 aligns across 8 bases. Germline loops: CDR1 GTSNPN, CDR2 SVGIG (reference sequence). This CDR3 has 16 amino acids. V lost 2 bases and J lost 4; bases outside the gene matches: 10. The CDR3 is CAWSSRREVQYNEQFF. In DNA form, the CDR3 reads TGTGCCTGGAGTAGCAGGCGGGAGGTGCAATACAATGAGCAGTTCTTC. The full variable domain, completed using reference TRBV30 and TRBJ2-1, is SQTIHQWPATLVQPVGSPLSLECTVEGTSNPNLYWYRQAAGRGLQLLFYSVGIGQISSEVPQNLSASRPQDRQFILSSKKLLLSDSGFYLCAWSSRREVQYNEQFFGPGTRLTVL.

V and J are TRBV16 and TRBJ1-2, with D hard to call. This CDR3 contains 12 residues. The germline CDR1 and CDR2 sequences are KGHSY and FQNENV. V shed 2 bases and J shed 5 bases, with 6 bases lying between them. CDR3 nucleotides: TGTGCCAGCAGCCAAGATGGTTATGGCTACACCTTC. Amino acids: CASSQDGYGYTF.

V gene TRBV27 combines with J gene TRBJ1-1; 9 nucleotides line up with TRBD1. CDR1 is MNHEY, CDR2 SMNVEV, per germline (reference sequence). Trimming removed 5 bases from V and 4 bases from J; junction bases left unmatched: 5. The CDR3 contains 14 residues. CDR3 amino acids: CASSTDRGGTEAFF. CDR3 DNA: TGTGCCAGCAGTACGGACAGGGGAGGCACTGAAGCTTTCTTT.

V usage is TRBV5-4 and J usage is TRBJ2-3; either TRBD1 or TRBD2 may fit D (5 bases each). Germline-derived CDR1 and CDR2 are SGHNT and YYREEE (reference sequence). This CDR3 comprises 15 residues. V lost 5 bases and J 0 bases, leaving 13 bases between the germline ends. The CDR3 DNA sequence: TGTGCCAGCAGAGGGACCCTTGGGAGCACAGATACGCAGTATTTT. It specifies CASRGTLGSTDTQYF. Based on the CDR3 plus reference TRBV5-4 and TRBJ2-3, the full variable domain is ETGVTQSPTHLIKTRGQQVTLRCSSQSGHNTVSWYQQALGQGPQFIFQYYREEENGRGNFPPRFSGLQFPNYSSELNVNALELDDSALYLCASRGTLGSTDTQYFGPGTRLTVL.

The V gene is TRBV11-3, the J gene TRBJ2-5; D perhaps matches TRBD1 (6 bases). CDR1 and CDR2 from the germline V gene are SGHNT and YENEEA. The CDR3 spans 13 residues. V was trimmed by 2 bases and J by 3 bases, leaving 7 bases between them. The CDR3 nucleotides are TGTGCCAGCAGCTTACAGGGGAAAGAGACCCAGTACTTC. This encodes CASSLQGKETQYF.

Concerning this clone: At one end, the junction sequence differs from germline, possibly due to a read error. V gene TRBV7-7 combines with J gene TRBJ2-3, with 13 bases that match TRBD2. Per the germline V gene, CDR1 is SSHAT and CDR2 is FNYEAQ (reference sequence). The CDR3 covers 15 residues. DNA of the CDR3: TGTGCTAGCAGCGGCGGGACTAGCGGGGCAGATACGCAGTATTTT. Its translation is CASSGGTSGADTQYF. Full variable domain (outside the CDR3, taken from reference TRBV7-7 and TRBJ2-3): GAGVSQSPRYKVTKRGQDVTLRCDPISSHATLYWYQQALGQGPEFLTYFNYEAQPDKSGLPSDRFSAERPEGSISTLTIQRTEQRDSAMYRCASSGGTSGADTQYFGPGTRLTVL.

The chain has TRBV7-2 and TRBJ1-4; D is unclear. CDR3 size: 13 residues. Germline V gene lookup returns CDR1 SGHTA and CDR2 FQGNSA. V was clipped by 5 bases and J by 7 bases, with 11 bases between them. The DNA of the CDR3 is TGTGCCAGCAGCCGGCAGAGAGGTGAAAAACTGTTTTTT. It encodes CASSRQRGEKLFF.

The chain employs TRBV2 and TRBJ2-5; possibly TRBD1 or TRBD2 for D (5 bases each). This CDR3 region has 14 residues. The V gene's germline CDR1 is SNHLY and CDR2 FYNNEI. Trimming stripped 5 bases from V and 2 bases from J, with 12 bases between. Written as DNA, the CDR3 is TGTGCCAGCAGTCGATCGGGGCGGCAAGAGACCCAGTACTTC. Translation: CASSRSGRQETQYF.

The CDR3 is CASSLVETQYF. The DNA of the CDR3 is TGCGCCAGCAGCTTGGTTGAGACCCAGTACTTC. The V call is TRBV5-1, the J call TRBJ2-5; D not certain. CDR1 is SGHRS, CDR2 YFSETQ, per germline. With 0 bases removed from V and 5 bases from J, the gap between germline ends came to 2 bases. The CDR3 extends over 11 amino acids.

The J gene is TRBJ2-5, the V gene TRBV29-1; 7 bases align to TRBD1. The junction had 3 bases not matched to a gene; V was cut back by 6 bases and J by 2 bases. The CDR3 has 12 residues. Germline-derived CDR1 and CDR2 are SQVTM and ANQGSEA. The CDR3 protein is CSVPGQQETQYF. In nucleotides, the CDR3 is TGCAGCGTACCGGGACAGCAAGAGACCCAGTACTTC.

This chain joins TRBV7-9 and TRBJ2-5; 12 bases align to TRBD2. CDR1 is SEHNR and CDR2 is FQNEAQ in the germline V gene (reference sequence). This CDR3 spans 16 amino acids. Trimming at V came to 5 bases and at J to 10 bases, leaving 14 bases not matched to a gene. The CDR3 loop reads CASSQGLAGSSEGQYF. CDR3 sequence (DNA): TGTGCCAGCAGCCAAGGACTAGCGGGATCTAGCGAGGGCCAGTACTTC.

By proportion, this clone is medium-sized. V usage is TRBV12-5 and J usage is TRBJ2-2; perhaps TRBD2 as D (6 bases). Trimming stripped 6 bases from V and 4 bases from J, with 9 bases between. CDR1 is LGHNT and CDR2 is FRNRAP in the germline V gene. The CDR3 sequence is 13 residues long. The CDR3 sequence is CASGPGGTGELFF. The CDR3 DNA is TGTGCTAGTGGCCCCGGGGGCACCGGGGAGCTGTTTTTT.

The V gene is TRBV7-6, the J gene TRBJ1-2; TRBD1 matches at 8 bases. The CDR3 runs 14 residues. V lost 2 bases and J lost 8; bases outside the gene matches: 7. Germline CDR1 SGHVS, CDR2 FNYEAQ. DNA of the CDR3: TGTGCCAGCAGCTTATCACAGGGGGGTGGAGGCTACACCTTC. It codes for CASSLSQGGGGYTF.